Listed below are T cell receptor beta chains from one sample, sequenced in a study of T cells in Graves' hyperthyroidism and ophthalmopathy. Via MiXCR, TCRdb re-called the multiplex PCR reads, giving one row per CDR3 protein. The sample records a few hundred thousand distinct CDR3 sequences, more than 20% being singletons. Sample: blood. Receptor source: a man aged 50-60 years with Graves' hyperthyroidism. Each CDR3 is given with its conserved first and last residue. The D gene is left open where the match is weak. Clone size is not always given. Where it is, it says once, few, many or a class for expanded clones.

clone_size | j_call | d_call | v_call | cdr3_nt | cdr3_aa
few | TRBJ1-5 | - | TRBV19 | TGTGCCAGTAGTTCAAGACATGCGGACCAAGAGCAGCCCCAGCATTTT | CASSSRHADQEQPQHF
- | TRBJ2-7 | - | TRBV20-1 | TGCAGTGCTAGAGATGGGGGGTACTCCTACGAGCAGTACTTC | CSARDGGYSYEQYF
many | TRBJ2-2 | - | TRBV28 | TGTGCCAGCTTGGCAGCGAACACCGGGGAGCTGTTTTTT | CASLAANTGELFF
few | TRBJ2-3 | TRBD2 | TRBV11-2 | TGTGCCAGCAGGTTACTGGACGGGGGGGCTAGCACAGATACGCAGTATTTT | CASRLLDGGASTDTQYF
- | TRBJ1-5 | - | TRBV27 | TGTGCCAGCAGTTTATACCGAAATAGCAATCAGCCCCAGCATTTT | CASSLYRNSNQPQHF
many | TRBJ2-7 | TRBD2 | TRBV20-1 | TGCAGTGCGGGGACTAGCGGCTCCTACGAGCAGTACTTC | CSAGTSGSYEQYF
many | TRBJ2-1 | TRBD2 | TRBV18 | TGTGCCACAAAACTAGCGGGAGGCTCCAATGAGCAGTTCTTC | CATKLAGGSNEQFF
few | TRBJ2-7 | - | TRBV20-1 | TGCAGTGCCCTACTCGGGGCGTACGAGCAGTACTTC | CSALLGAYEQYF
- | TRBJ2-7 | TRBD2 | TRBV29-1 | TGCAGCCAAGCGGGGGAGAGCTCCTACGAGCAGTACTTC | CSQAGESSYEQYF
- | TRBJ1-3 | TRBD1 | TRBV6-1 | TGTGCCAGCACCCCGGGACAGAGCTCTGGAAACACCATATATTTT | CASTPGQSSGNTIYF
- | TRBJ2-1 | - | TRBV19 | TGTGCCAGTAGTATCTGGGCATACAATGAGCAGTTCTTC | CASSIWAYNEQFF
- | TRBJ2-7 | - | TRBV11-2 | TGTGCCAGCGGCAGTTCAGGGACGCGCGAGCAGCACTTC | CASGSSGTREQHF
- | TRBJ1-3 | - | TRBV5-1 | TGTGCCAGCAGCTTGTTCATAACAACGCCGAAAGGGAAAAACACCATATATTTT | CASSLFITTPKGKNTIYF
many | TRBJ2-1 | - | TRBV10-3 | TGTGCCATCAGTGATGTGGGCTCCTACAATGAGCAGTTCTTC | CAISDVGSYNEQFF
few | TRBJ2-1 | - | TRBV7-2 | TGTGCCAGCAGCTATACAGGTAGCGTCGTAGCCTCCTACAATGAGCAGTTCTTC | CASSYTGSVVASYNEQFF
- | TRBJ2-1 | - | TRBV29-1 | TGCAGCGTCCGAGCTAGGGAGGTCTACAATGAGCAGTTCTTC | CSVRAREVYNEQFF
many | TRBJ2-7 | TRBD1 | TRBV6-2/TRBV6-3 | TGTGCCAGCAGTTTGACAGGGGGCGGCGAGCAGTACTTC | CASSLTGGGEQYF
- | TRBJ2-7 | - | TRBV24-1 | TGTGCCACCAGTGATCCGGGCGGTAGCGGCGCGTCTTACGAGCAGTACTTC | CATSDPGGSGASYEQYF
many | TRBJ2-7 | - | TRBV20-1 | TGCAGTGCTAGAGACCTCGGGTTCTCCTACGAGCAGTACTTC | CSARDLGFSYEQYF
- | TRBJ2-7 | - | TRBV20-1 | TGCAGTGCTAGTGCCCTGGTTGGGCGGGCGACTGCCCACGAGCAGTACTTC | CSASALVGRATAHEQYF